This passage covers 8 T cell receptor beta chains from one sample sequenced in a study of response to subunit inactivated influenza vaccine. TCRdb passed the RT-PCR reads through MiXCR, listing each CDR3 protein once. Of approximately 520,000 distinct CDR3 sequences in the sample, 25% were seen once. The sample here was CD4+ T cells sorted from PBMCs, taken roughly 5 days after vaccination. The receptors come from a man aged 50 to 59 who received an inactivated influenza vaccine.

This clonotype was counted at least ten times. This chain links TRBV18 with TRBJ1-1; D is undetermined. From germline, CDR1 is KGHSH and CDR2 LQKENI. V dropped 2 bases and J dropped 0 bases, with 4 bases sitting between them. The CDR3 totals 13 residues. CDR3: CASSPGLNTEAFF. The CDR3 DNA sequence: TGTGCCAGCTCACCAGGCCTGAACACTGAAGCTTTCTTT.

The chain carries TRBV7-2 and TRBJ2-5; D possibly matches TRBD1 or TRBD2 (5 bases each). V was shortened by 5 bases and J by 0 bases, with 13 bases between the two germline ends. CDR3 size: 15 residues. Germline V gives CDR1 SGHTA, CDR2 FQGNSA. CDR3 loop: CASSGDGRYQETQYF. The CDR3 coding sequence is TGTGCCAGCAGCGGGGACGGACGGTACCAAGAGACCCAGTACTTC.

This clonotype was detected only a few times. J is TRBJ1-4 and V is TRBV12-3 or TRBV12-4; 10 positions agree with TRBD1. J was trimmed by 5 bases and V by 6 bases; bases with no gene match: 12. This CDR3 comprises 17 residues. This chain's CDR3 is CASSPGTGVGRNEKLFF. The CDR3 coding sequence is TGTGCCAGCAGCCCTGGGACAGGGGTTGGGAGGAATGAAAAACTGTTTTTT.

The chain couples TRBV4-2 to TRBJ1-5; possibly TRBD1 for D (5 bases). The V end was cut by 4 bases, the J end by 0 bases, with 10 bases between. The CDR3 extends over 15 amino acids. Germline V gene sequence: CDR1 LGHNA, CDR2 YNFKEQ. This CDR3 reads CASSPDRGSNQPQHF. CDR3 nucleotide sequence: TGTGCCAGCAGCCCAGATAGGGGTAGCAATCAGCCCCAGCATTTT.

Many counts were recorded for this clonotype. This rearrangement joins TRBV12-3 or TRBV12-4 to TRBJ2-7; D gene uncertain. CDR3 size: 11 residues. Deletions cut 6 bases from V and 2 bases from J, with 5 bases between. The DNA of the CDR3 is TGTGCCAGCAGGTCCACCTACGAGCAGTACTTC. As protein: CASRSTYEQYF.

This clonotype appeared a few times. This chain uses TRBV11-2 with TRBJ1-2; 8 bases fit TRBD1. CDR3 length: 18 residues. From germline, CDR1 is SGHAT and CDR2 FQNNGV. Trimming cost V 6 bases and J 3 bases; bases outside gene matches: 18. This chain's CDR3 is CASRQTPGQEFFYYGYTF. In DNA, the CDR3 is TGTGCCAGCAGACAAACGCCGGGACAGGAGTTCTTTTACTATGGCTACACCTTC. Complete variable domain (other parts from reference TRBV11-2 and TRBJ1-2): EAGVAQSPRYKIIEKRQSVAFWCNPISGHATLYWYQQILGQGPKLLIQFQNNGVVDDSQLPKDRFSAERLKGVDSTLKIQPAKLEDSAVYLCASRQTPGQEFFYYGYTFGSGTRLTVV.

Comments on this clonotype: At one end the junction does not follow the germline gene, possibly because of a read error. J is TRBJ2-7 and V is TRBV12-3 or TRBV12-4; D ambiguous. The CDR3 extends over 11 amino acids. CDR3 sequence: CASSTPYAQYF. As DNA, the CDR3 is TGTGCCAGCAGTACACCCTACGCGCAGTACTTC.

This rearrangement joins TRBV20-1 to TRBJ2-5; weak D call: TRBD2 (6 bases). Looked up from germline, CDR1 is DFQATT and CDR2 is SNEGSKA (reference sequence). CDR3 length equals 12 residues. V lost 6 bases, J lost 5 bases, and 13 bases lay in between. The CDR3 region is CSAEGGQETQYF. CDR3 DNA: TGCAGTGCAGAGGGAGGTCAGGAGACCCAGTACTTC.